Shown below are 14 T cell receptor beta chains from a single sample sequenced in a study of T cell responses to AZD1222 COVID-19 vaccine. Generated by immunoSEQ multiplex PCR, the TCRdb table keeps only in-frame clones and is missing some. There are roughly 80,000 clones in the sample; 90% occur only once, and 5% to 6% lies in the top ten. The sample in question was peripheral blood, obtained 28 days after the second AZD1222 dose. The receptors were sampled from an adult who received the AZD1222 COVID-19 vaccine.

The rearrangement joins TRBV30 to TRBJ2-2; D is undetermined. The CDR3 runs 11 residues. The V gene lost 0 bases and the J gene lost 8 bases, with 4 bases spanning the gap. Looked up from germline, CDR1 is GTSNPN and CDR2 is SVGIG (reference sequence). CDR3 sequence: CAWSVRGELFF. CDR3 DNA: TGTGCCTGGAGTGTAAGAGGGGAGCTGTTTTTT.

The chain joins TRBV7-3 to TRBJ2-7; TRBD1 agrees at 10 bases. The CDR3 loop spans 14 amino acids. The ends lost 5 bases at V and 4 bases at J; junction bases unmatched: 5. CDR1 SGHTA and CDR2 FQGTGA come from the germline V gene. The CDR3 sequence: CASSPTGGPYEQYF. DNA of the CDR3: TGTGCCAGCAGCCCGACAGGGGGCCCTTACGAGCAGTACTTC.

The chain links TRBV3-1 (or the pseudogene TRBV3-2) to TRBJ2-1, with TRBD2 identical over 12 bases. V gave up 1 base and J gave up 7 bases; unmatched junction bases: 5. CDR1 and CDR2 (germline): LGHDT, YNNKEL (reference sequence). CDR3 length: 16 residues. CDR3 DNA: TGTGCCAGCAGCCAAGCGCGGACTAGCGGGGCTAATGAGCAGTTCTTC. It yields the protein CASSQARTSGANEQFF.

The chain joins TRBV7-2 to TRBJ1-2; 8 bases match TRBD1. The CDR3 extends over 14 amino acids. Germline assignment: CDR1 SGHTA and CDR2 FQGNSA. Trimming took 1 base from V and 7 from J; bases not matched to a gene: 5. The CDR3 reads CASSLGPGGRGYTF. The CDR3 nucleotides read TGTGCCAGCAGCTTAGGTCCAGGGGGCCGTGGCTACACCTTC.

This clone was recorded a few times. DNA of the CDR3: TGTGCCAGCTCACCACTCGGGGGGCGATCAACGGCTGAAGCTTTCTTT. It encodes CASSPLGGRSTAEAFF. The chain is built from TRBV18 and TRBJ1-1; possibly TRBD1 for D (6 bases). V was pared by 1 base and J by 6 bases, with 18 bases between. This CDR3 has 16 residues. From germline, CDR1 is KGHSH and CDR2 LQKENI.

The chain carries TRBV6-5 and TRBJ2-3; D is ambiguous. The CDR3 consists of 14 residues. V lost 7 bases to trimming and J lost 0 bases, with 11 bases between them. CDR1 and CDR2 (germline): MNHEY, SVGAGI. The CDR3 reads CASKWPISTDTQYF. In DNA, the CDR3 is TGTGCCAGCAAGTGGCCGATTAGCACAGATACGCAGTATTTT.

The CDR3 loop reads CASSSLQGASEKLFF. In nucleotides, the CDR3 is TGTGCCAGCAGCTCCTTACAGGGGGCTAGTGAAAAACTGTTTTTT. This sequence joins TRBV11-2 and TRBJ1-4; 9 bases fit TRBD1. J was trimmed by 7 bases and V by 4 bases; bases with no gene match: 7. CDR3 length equals 15 residues. Germline assignment: CDR1 SGHAT and CDR2 FQNNGV.

CDR3 in amino acids: CAIRGGGALGETQYF. CDR3 DNA sequence: TGTGCCATCCGGGGTGGTGGGGCGTTAGGAGAGACCCAGTACTTC. The rearrangement uses TRBV10-3 and TRBJ2-5, with D perhaps matching TRBD1 or TRBD2 (5 bases each). There are 15 residues in the CDR3. Germline V gene lookup returns CDR1 ENHRY and CDR2 SYGVKD. V dropped 8 bases and J dropped 4 bases, with 20 bases sitting between them.

The rearrangement joins TRBV11-2 to TRBJ1-4; 9 nucleotides align to TRBD1. CDR1 SGHAT and CDR2 FQNNGV come from the germline V gene. This CDR3 comprises 15 residues. J was trimmed by 7 bases and V by 5 bases; bases with no gene match: 8. The CDR3 protein is CASSAQQGAFEKLFF. As DNA, the CDR3 is TGTGCCAGCAGCGCCCAACAGGGGGCCTTTGAAAAACTGTTTTTT.

The V and J genes are TRBV9 and TRBJ1-2; D not certain. Germline CDR1 SGDLS, CDR2 YYNGEE. With 4 bases removed from V and 2 bases from J, the gap between germline ends came to 21 bases. This CDR3 has 17 residues. The CDR3 region has the DNA TGTGCCAGCAGCCCCCGGGGAGACCTAGCATCAAACTATGGCTACACCTTC. Protein product: CASSPRGDLASNYGYTF.

The chain combines TRBV29-1 with TRBJ2-2; TRBD1 aligns across 7 bases. This CDR3 is built from 13 residues. The germline V gene has CDR1 SQVTM and CDR2 ANQGSEA. The ends lost 4 bases at V and 1 base at J; junction bases unmatched: 0. For the CDR3, the DNA is TGCAGCGTTGGGACAGGGAACACCGGGGAGCTGTTTTTT. It yields the protein CSVGTGNTGELFF.

The chain is built from TRBV6-1 and TRBJ2-7, with D hard to call. Germline loops: CDR1 MNHNS, CDR2 SASEGT. With 0 bases removed from V and 5 bases from J, the gap between germline ends came to 14 bases. The CDR3 loop spans 15 amino acids. Here the CDR3 reads CASSEAVSRVHEQYF. The CDR3 nucleotides are TGTGCCAGCAGTGAAGCGGTTTCGCGCGTACACGAGCAGTACTTC.

The CDR3 is CASSEMSEQYF. The DNA for the CDR3 is TGTGCCAGCAGTGAGATGTCCGAGCAGTACTTC. The chain combines TRBV6-1 with TRBJ2-7; D gene unclear. The germline V gene encodes CDR1 MNHNS and CDR2 SASEGT. V was clipped by 3 bases and J by 6 bases, with 6 bases between them. The CDR3 loop spans 11 amino acids.

This clone was seen only once. V usage is TRBV20-1 and J usage is TRBJ2-2; a weak D match, TRBD2 (6 bases). From germline, CDR1 is DFQATT and CDR2 SNEGSKA (reference sequence). V was shortened by 3 bases and J by 5 bases, with 13 bases between the two germline ends. The CDR3 runs 14 residues. The CDR3 spells CSASRGSGTGELFF. The CDR3 DNA sequence: TGCAGTGCTAGTCGGGGGAGTGGTACCGGGGAGCTGTTTTTT.